The 7 T cell receptor beta chains in this list originate from one sample, sequenced in a study of blood T cell repertoires in COVID-19. Clones were sequenced by immunoSEQ multiplex PCR, and TCRdb holds only the in-frame ones, with some missing. Of approximately 130,000 clones listed, 80% to 85% were seen once; the top ten hold 18%. Input material: PBMCs or T cells enriched from blood (not recorded which). Receptors originate from a man aged 30 to 39 who had recovered from COVID-19.

V is TRBV5-1 and J is TRBJ2-3; 7 bases are a match to TRBD1. This CDR3 has 17 amino acids. The J segment lost 1 base and the V segment lost 0 bases, leaving 8 bases of the junction unmatched. In germline, CDR1 is SGHRS, CDR2 YFSETQ. This CDR3 reads CASSLGGGLSGTDTQYF. CDR3 nucleotide sequence: TGCGCCAGCAGCTTGGGAGGGGGCCTGAGTGGCACAGATACGCAGTATTTT.

The chain links TRBV11-3 to TRBJ2-2, with unresolved D. Germline CDR1 reads SGHNT; CDR2 reads YENEEA. The germline V and J ends were trimmed by 1 base and 0 bases, with 9 bases remaining between them. This CDR3 contains 16 residues. This CDR3 is CASSLARPSNTGELFF. The CDR3 region has the DNA TGTGCCAGCAGCTTAGCGCGGCCGTCGAACACCGGGGAGCTGTTTTTT.

This clone was counted only a few times. The rearrangement links TRBV25-1 to TRBJ2-2, with D possibly TRBD2 on 7 matching bases. Trimming took off 6 bases at V and 4 bases at J, with 18 bases between the two ends. This CDR3 has 16 residues. Per the germline V gene, CDR1 is MGHDK and CDR2 is SYGVNS. The CDR3 protein is CASRSTGGRGTGELFF. The CDR3, as DNA: TGTGCCAGCAGGAGTACGGGGGGCAGGGGCACCGGGGAGCTGTTTTTT.

This chain connects TRBV6-6 to TRBJ1-4; D not resolved. This CDR3 contains 10 residues. In germline, CDR1 is MNHNY, CDR2 SVGAGI (reference sequence). V was pared by 9 bases and J by 4 bases, with 3 bases between. The CDR3 nucleotides read TGTGCCAGTTATAATGAAAAACTGTTTTTT. Its protein is CASYNEKLFF.

This clone was found a few times. This sequence joins TRBV5-1 and TRBJ1-1; 7 nucleotides align to TRBD1. Per the germline V gene, CDR1 is SGHRS and CDR2 is YFSETQ. V was pared by 5 bases and J by 7 bases, with 8 bases of the junction left unmatched. The CDR3 consists of 13 residues. The CDR3 nucleotides read TGCGCCAGCAGACAAACCACAGGGGATGAAGCTTTCTTT. The encoded protein is CASRQTTGDEAFF. The whole variable domain, filled in from reference TRBV5-1 and TRBJ1-1, reads KAGVTQTPRYLIKTRGQQVTLSCSPISGHRSVSWYQQTPGQGLQFLFEYFSETQRNKGNFPGRFSGRQFSNSRSEMNVSTLELGDSALYLCASRQTTGDEAFFGQGTRLTVV.

The V call is TRBV5-1, the J call TRBJ2-1; D possibly corresponds to TRBD2 (6 bases). The CDR3 is 15 residues long. Germline V gives CDR1 SGHRS, CDR2 YFSETQ. V was trimmed by 1 base and J by 4 bases, leaving 12 bases between them. CDR3 in DNA: TGCGCCAGCAGCTTGAGTATGGGACTTTACAATGAGCAGTTCTTC. This translates into CASSLSMGLYNEQFF.

The rearrangement joins TRBV6-5 to TRBJ2-2; maybe TRBD1 (6 bases). The V gene's germline CDR1 is MNHEY and CDR2 SVGAGI. This CDR3 is built from 14 residues. The V end lost 8 bases, the J end lost 1 base, and 11 bases lay between the germline ends. Here the CDR3 reads CASRQGWNTGELFF. For the CDR3, the DNA is TGTGCCAGCCGTCAGGGGTGGAACACCGGGGAGCTGTTTTTT.